Below, 7 T cell receptor beta chains from the same sample are listed, as sequenced in a study of CD8 T cells in Susac syndrome. With random hexamers, roughly 0.45 to 1 ug RNA was reverse transcribed. TCRdb itself ran the immunoSEQ multiplex PCR reads through MiXCR, one entry per CDR3 protein. The data contain 140,000 or so distinct CDR3 sequences, 90% to 95% of them singletons. The sample taken for sequencing was CD4+ T cells from PBMCs. The receptors were sampled from a human donor with multiple sclerosis.

The V call is TRBV9, the J call TRBJ2-1; 8 positions agree with TRBD1. Per the germline V gene, CDR1 is SGDLS and CDR2 is YYNGEE. With 4 bases clipped from V and 4 bases from J, the junction kept 7 bases outside the gene matches. The CDR3 is 15 amino acids. CDR3 in DNA: TGTGCCAGCAGCCCCCGGGACAGGTCTTACAATGAGCAGTTCTTC. Translation gives CASSPRDRSYNEQFF.

This chain joins TRBV9 and TRBJ1-5; D unclear. The CDR3 is 14 residues long. CDR1 SGDLS and CDR2 YYNGEE come from the germline V gene. Trimming cost V 0 bases and J 2 bases, with 6 bases left between them. CDR3 amino acids: CASSVGEGNQPQHF. The CDR3 DNA reads as TGTGCCAGCAGCGTAGGCGAGGGCAATCAGCCCCAGCATTTT.

The chain links TRBV28 to TRBJ1-1; a possible D gene is TRBD1 (5 bases). The germline V and J ends were trimmed by 5 bases and 2 bases, with 15 bases remaining between them. Germline V gene sequence: CDR1 MDHEN, CDR2 SYDVKM. The CDR3 has 15 residues. The CDR3 spells CASSLHSTVNTEAFF. The CDR3 coding sequence is TGTGCCAGCAGTCTCCACTCGACAGTTAACACTGAAGCTTTCTTT.

The V and J genes are TRBV28 and TRBJ1-5; TRBD1 agrees at 10 bases. The V gene end was trimmed by 5 bases and the J gene end by 7 bases; junction bases not matched to a gene: 5. Germline V CDR1 and CDR2: MDHEN, SYDVKM. The CDR3 has 14 amino acids. For the CDR3, the DNA is TGTGCCAGCAGTGACAGGGGGCTAAGGCAGCCCCAGCATTTT. Translating gives CASSDRGLRQPQHF.

The rearrangement joins TRBV20-1 to TRBJ2-2, with D possibly matching TRBD2 (6 bases). From germline, CDR1 is DFQATT and CDR2 SNEGSKA (reference sequence). The CDR3 spans 14 residues. The ends were cut back, 7 bases at V and 1 base at J, with 13 bases in the middle. CDR3 amino acids: CSVLGGQNTGELFF. The CDR3 nucleotides are TGCAGTGTTCTCGGAGGGCAGAACACCGGGGAGCTGTTTTTT.

CDR3 amino acids: CSARGQRTVLYGYTF. In DNA, the CDR3 is TGCAGTGCTAGAGGGCAACGAACAGTCCTCTATGGCTACACCTTC. This chain joins TRBV20-1 and TRBJ1-2; D is uncertain. CDR3 length: 15 residues. The germline V and J ends were trimmed by 1 base and 4 bases, with 16 bases remaining between them. The germline CDR1 and CDR2 sequences are DFQATT and SNEGSKA (reference sequence).

This chain links TRBV3-1 with TRBJ2-7, with D possibly TRBD1 on 5 matching bases. CDR3 length equals 11 residues. Germline CDR1 reads LGHDT; CDR2 reads YNNKEL (reference sequence). V was clipped by 6 bases and J by 6 bases, with 9 bases between them. The CDR3 DNA follows: TGTGCCAGCAGTCAGGGTGGCGAGCAGTACTTC. Protein product: CASSQGGEQYF.